The clone carrying this T cell receptor (beta chain) was seen a handful of times. Its antigen is currently unknown. Using its own MiXCR run on the 5' RACE reads, TCRdb lists one record per CDR3 protein. In the table there are roughly 350,000 distinct CDR3 sequences, 28% of which are singletons. The sample comes from a study of T-cell memory formation after mild COVID-19. Study in general: The study found TCR clusters largely donor specific. Regarding the study as a whole: Contracting CD8+ clones were enriched in EMRA, CD4+ mainly in CM and EM. Cross-reactive memory seemingly joined, as some responding clones were found in pre-infection memory.

This CDR3 has 17 amino acids. The J segment lost 0 bases and the V segment lost 0 bases, leaving 7 bases of the junction unmatched. Germline values: CDR1 ENHRY, CDR2 SYGVKD. The receptor's source is an adult woman who had mild COVID-19 (a few samples of this study predate the infection). Cell type and time point are not known. The sequenced sample was PBMCs or a T cell subset sorted from them (not recorded which). The V and J genes are TRBV10-3 and TRBJ2-7; 8 nucleotides line up with TRBD1. CDR3 amino acids: CAISESGTGYSSYEQYF. The CDR3 bases are TGTGCCATCAGTGAGTCCGGGACAGGCTATAGCTCCTACGAGCAGTACTTC.